This T cell receptor beta chain appears in the sequencing data of a study of control samples from healthy donors and cancer patients. Only one count was recorded for this clone. Germline trimming cut 5 bases from V and 5 bases from J; bases unmatched to any gene: 9. The CDR3 extends over 16 amino acids. CDR1 SNHLY and CDR2 FYNNEI come from the germline V gene. Profiled with immunoSEQ multiplex PCR; TCRdb holds only in-frame clones, not every one. The data contain about 120,000 clones, 75% to 95% of them seen just once; the ten biggest clones take up around 2.5%. The sequence was collected from a middle-aged man in good health. The chain joins TRBV2 to TRBJ2-5, with TRBD1 identical over 12 bases. The sequenced material came from blood. This CDR3 is CASSSGTGGLWETQYF. The CDR3 DNA sequence: TGTGCCAGCAGTTCCGGGACAGGGGGCTTGTGGGAGACCCAGTACTTC.